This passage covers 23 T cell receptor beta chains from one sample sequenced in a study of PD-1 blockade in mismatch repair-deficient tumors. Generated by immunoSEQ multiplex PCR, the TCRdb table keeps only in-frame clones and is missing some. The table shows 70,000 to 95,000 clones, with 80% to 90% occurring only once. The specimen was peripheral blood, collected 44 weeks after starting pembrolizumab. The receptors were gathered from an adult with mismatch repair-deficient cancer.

The CDR3 DNA reads TGTGCCAGCAGCGTGACTGTAGGAACCTACAATGAGCAGTTCTTC. Amino acids: CASSVTVGTYNEQFF. This chain links TRBV9 with TRBJ2-1; D is uncertain. The CDR3 is made up of 15 amino acids. The germline V gene has CDR1 SGDLS and CDR2 YYNGEE. Trimming cost V 2 bases and J 2 bases, with 11 bases left between them.

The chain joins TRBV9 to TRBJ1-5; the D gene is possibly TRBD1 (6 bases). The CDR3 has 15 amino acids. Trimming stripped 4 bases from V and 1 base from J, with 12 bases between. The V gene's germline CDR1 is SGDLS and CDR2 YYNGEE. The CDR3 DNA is TGTGCCAGCAGCCTAGGGGGAGGGAGCAATCAGCCCCAGCATTTT. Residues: CASSLGGGSNQPQHF.

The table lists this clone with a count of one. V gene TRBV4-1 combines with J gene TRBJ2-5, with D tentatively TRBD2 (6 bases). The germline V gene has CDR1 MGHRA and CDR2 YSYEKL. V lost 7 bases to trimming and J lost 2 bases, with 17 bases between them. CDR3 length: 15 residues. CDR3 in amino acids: CASTSKFSGQETQYF. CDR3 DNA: TGCGCCAGCACCTCCAAGTTTAGCGGACAAGAGACCCAGTACTTC.

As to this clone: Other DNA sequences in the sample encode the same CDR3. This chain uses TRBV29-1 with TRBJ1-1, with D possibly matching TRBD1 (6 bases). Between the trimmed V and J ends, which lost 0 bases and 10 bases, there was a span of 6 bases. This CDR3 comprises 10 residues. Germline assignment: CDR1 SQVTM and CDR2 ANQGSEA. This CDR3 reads CSVEEGGAFF. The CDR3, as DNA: TGCAGCGTTGAAGAAGGGGGAGCTTTCTTT.

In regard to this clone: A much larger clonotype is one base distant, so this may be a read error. The CDR3 loop reads CASSLDRGYYGHTF. The CDR3 DNA reads TGTGCCAGCAGCTTAGACAGGGGGTACTATGGCCACACCTTC. The chain carries TRBV7-9 and TRBJ1-2; 8 bases align to TRBD1. The CDR3 extends over 14 amino acids. Per the germline V gene, CDR1 is SEHNR and CDR2 is FQNEAQ (reference sequence).

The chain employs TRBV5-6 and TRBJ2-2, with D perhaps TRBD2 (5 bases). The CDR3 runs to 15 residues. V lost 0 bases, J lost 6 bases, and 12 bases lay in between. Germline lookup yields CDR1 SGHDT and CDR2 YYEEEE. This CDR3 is CASSLVVLGAGELFF. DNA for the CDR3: TGTGCCAGCAGCTTGGTTGTTTTGGGAGCCGGGGAGCTGTTTTTT.

Here the CDR3 reads CASSQARQGGYNEQFF. CDR3 DNA: TGCGCCAGCAGCCAAGCGCGGCAGGGTGGTTACAATGAGCAGTTCTTC. The rearrangement links TRBV4-3 to TRBJ2-1, with D tentatively TRBD1 (5 bases). This CDR3 has 16 residues. V shed 1 base and J shed 4 bases, with 14 bases lying between them. Germline V gives CDR1 LGHNA, CDR2 YSLEER.

The CDR3 DNA is TGTGCCATCAGCCCCACTAGCGGGAGAGGCACCGGGGAGCTGTTTTTT. This sequence encodes CAISPTSGRGTGELFF. The chain carries TRBV10-3 and TRBJ2-2; 11 bases align to TRBD2. J gave up 4 bases and V 6 bases, and 7 bases lay outside the gene matches. Germline V gene data show CDR1 as ENHRY and CDR2 as SYGVKD. The CDR3 totals 16 residues.

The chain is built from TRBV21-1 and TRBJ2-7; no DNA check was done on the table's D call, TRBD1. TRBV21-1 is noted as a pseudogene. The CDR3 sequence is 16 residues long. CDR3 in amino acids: CASSKIPRDRGYEQYF. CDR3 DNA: TGTGCCAGCAGCAAAATACCCCGGGACAGGGGGTACGAGCAGTACTTC.

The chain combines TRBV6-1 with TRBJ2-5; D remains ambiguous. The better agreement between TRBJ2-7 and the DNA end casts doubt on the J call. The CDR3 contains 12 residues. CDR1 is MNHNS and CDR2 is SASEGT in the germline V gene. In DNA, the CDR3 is TGTGCCAGCACTCCAAACCACTACGAGCAGTACTTC. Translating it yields CASTPNHYEQYF.

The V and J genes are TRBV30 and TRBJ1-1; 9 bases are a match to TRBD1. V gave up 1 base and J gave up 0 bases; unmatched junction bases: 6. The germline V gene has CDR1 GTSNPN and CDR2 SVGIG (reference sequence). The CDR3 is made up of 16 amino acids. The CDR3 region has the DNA TGTGCCTGGAGTGCCCTGGGACAGGGAATGAACACTGAAGCTTTCTTT. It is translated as CAWSALGQGMNTEAFF.

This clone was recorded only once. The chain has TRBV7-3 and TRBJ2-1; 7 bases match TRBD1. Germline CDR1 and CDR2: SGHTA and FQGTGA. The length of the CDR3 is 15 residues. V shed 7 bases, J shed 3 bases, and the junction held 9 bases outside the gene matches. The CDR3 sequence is CASKLDRADYNEQFF. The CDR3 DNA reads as TGTGCCAGCAAACTCGACAGGGCCGACTACAATGAGCAGTTCTTC.

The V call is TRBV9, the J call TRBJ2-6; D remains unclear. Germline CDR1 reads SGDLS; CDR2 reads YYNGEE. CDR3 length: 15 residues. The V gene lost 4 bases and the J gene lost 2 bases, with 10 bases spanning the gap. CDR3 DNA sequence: TGTGCCAGCAGCCCCCGGACCCCTGGGGCCAACGTCCTGACTTTC. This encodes CASSPRTPGANVLTF.

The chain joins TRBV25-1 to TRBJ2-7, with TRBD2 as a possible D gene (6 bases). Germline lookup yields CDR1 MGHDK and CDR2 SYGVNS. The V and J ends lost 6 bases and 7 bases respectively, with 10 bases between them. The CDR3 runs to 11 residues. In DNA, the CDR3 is TGTGCCAGCAGGGAGGGGTTGGAGCAGTACTTC. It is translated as CASREGLEQYF.

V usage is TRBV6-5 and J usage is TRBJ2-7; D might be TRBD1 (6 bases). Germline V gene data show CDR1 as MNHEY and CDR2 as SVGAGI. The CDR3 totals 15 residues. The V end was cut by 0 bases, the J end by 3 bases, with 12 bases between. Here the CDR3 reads CASSYSTIGGYEQYF. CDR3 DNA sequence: TGTGCCAGCAGTTACTCGACAATAGGGGGCTACGAGCAGTACTTC.

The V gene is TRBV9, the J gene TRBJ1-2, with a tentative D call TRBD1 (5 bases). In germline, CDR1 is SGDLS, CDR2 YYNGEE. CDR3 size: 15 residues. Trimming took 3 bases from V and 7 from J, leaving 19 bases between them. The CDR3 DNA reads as TGTGCCAGCAGCGGAGTCGGGACCGTGCCTGGTGGCTACACCTTC. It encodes CASSGVGTVPGGYTF. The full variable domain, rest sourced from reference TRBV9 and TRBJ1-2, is DSGVTQTPKHLITATGQRVTLRCSPRSGDLSVYWYQQSLDQGLQFLIQYYNGEERAKGNILERFSAQQFPDLHSELNLSSLELGDSALYFCASSGVGTVPGGYTFGSGTRLTVV.

The CDR3 region is CASSQDPTETQYF. DNA of the CDR3: TGTGCCAGCAGCCAAGACCCCACGGAGACCCAGTACTTC. This chain uses TRBV4-2 with TRBJ2-5; the D is unclear. CDR3 size: 13 residues. V was clipped by 0 bases and J by 5 bases, with 7 bases between them. Germline-derived CDR1 and CDR2 are LGHNA and YNFKEQ.

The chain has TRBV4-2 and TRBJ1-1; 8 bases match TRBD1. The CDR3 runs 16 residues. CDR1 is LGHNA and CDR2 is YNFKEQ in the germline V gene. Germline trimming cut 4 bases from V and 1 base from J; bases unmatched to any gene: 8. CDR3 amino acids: CASSRGQGRGNTEAFF. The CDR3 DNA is TGTGCCAGCAGCCGTGGACAGGGAAGGGGGAACACTGAAGCTTTCTTT.

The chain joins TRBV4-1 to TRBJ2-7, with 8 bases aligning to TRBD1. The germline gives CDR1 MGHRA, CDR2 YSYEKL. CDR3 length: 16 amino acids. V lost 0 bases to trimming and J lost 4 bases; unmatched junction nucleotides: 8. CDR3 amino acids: CASSQEQNRGSYEQYF. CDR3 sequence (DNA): TGCGCCAGCAGCCAAGAACAGAACAGGGGGTCTTACGAGCAGTACTTC.

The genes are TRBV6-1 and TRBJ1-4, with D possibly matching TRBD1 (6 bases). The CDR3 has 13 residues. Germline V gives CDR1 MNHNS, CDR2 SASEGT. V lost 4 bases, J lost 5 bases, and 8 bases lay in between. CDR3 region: CASSGQENEKLFF. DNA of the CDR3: TGTGCCAGCAGTGGACAGGAAAATGAAAAACTGTTTTTT.

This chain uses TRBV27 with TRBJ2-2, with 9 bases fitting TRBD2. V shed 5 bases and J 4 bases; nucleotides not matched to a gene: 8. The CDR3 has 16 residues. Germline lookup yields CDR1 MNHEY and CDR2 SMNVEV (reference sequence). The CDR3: CASSKEAGGSTGELFF. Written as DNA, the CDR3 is TGTGCCAGCAGTAAAGAAGCGGGAGGATCCACCGGGGAGCTGTTTTTT.

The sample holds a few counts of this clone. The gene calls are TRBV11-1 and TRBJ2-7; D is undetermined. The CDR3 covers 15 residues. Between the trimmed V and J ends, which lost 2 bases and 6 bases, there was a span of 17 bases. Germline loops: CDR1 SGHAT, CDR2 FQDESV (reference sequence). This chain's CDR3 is CASSLIGPGTGEQYF. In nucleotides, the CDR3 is TGTGCCAGCAGCTTAATTGGTCCTGGAACGGGCGAGCAGTACTTC. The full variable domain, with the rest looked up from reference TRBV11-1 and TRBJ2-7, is EAEVAQSPRYKITEKSQAVAFWCDPISGHATLYWYRQILGQGPELLVQFQDESVVDDSQLPKDRFSAERLKGVDSTLKIQPAELGDSAMYLCASSLIGPGTGEQYFGPGTRLTVT.

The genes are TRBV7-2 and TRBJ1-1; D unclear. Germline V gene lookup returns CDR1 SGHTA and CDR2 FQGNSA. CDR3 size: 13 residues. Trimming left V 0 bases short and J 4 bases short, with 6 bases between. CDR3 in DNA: TGTGCCAGCAGCTTAGCGGCAGTCACTGAAGCTTTCTTT. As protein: CASSLAAVTEAFF.